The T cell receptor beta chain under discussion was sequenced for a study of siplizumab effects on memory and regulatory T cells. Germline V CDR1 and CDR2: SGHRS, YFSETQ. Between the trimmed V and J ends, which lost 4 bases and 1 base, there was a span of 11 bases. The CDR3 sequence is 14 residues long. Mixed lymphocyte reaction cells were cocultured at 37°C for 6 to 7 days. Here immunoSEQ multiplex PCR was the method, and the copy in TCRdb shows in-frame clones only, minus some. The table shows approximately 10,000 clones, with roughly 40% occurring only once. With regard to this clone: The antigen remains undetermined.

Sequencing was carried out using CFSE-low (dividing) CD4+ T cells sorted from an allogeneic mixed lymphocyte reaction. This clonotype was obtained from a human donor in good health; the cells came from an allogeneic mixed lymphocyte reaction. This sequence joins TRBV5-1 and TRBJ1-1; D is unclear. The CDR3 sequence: CASSPWRENTEAFF. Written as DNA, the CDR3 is TGCGCCAGCAGCCCATGGAGGGAGAACACTGAAGCTTTCTTT.